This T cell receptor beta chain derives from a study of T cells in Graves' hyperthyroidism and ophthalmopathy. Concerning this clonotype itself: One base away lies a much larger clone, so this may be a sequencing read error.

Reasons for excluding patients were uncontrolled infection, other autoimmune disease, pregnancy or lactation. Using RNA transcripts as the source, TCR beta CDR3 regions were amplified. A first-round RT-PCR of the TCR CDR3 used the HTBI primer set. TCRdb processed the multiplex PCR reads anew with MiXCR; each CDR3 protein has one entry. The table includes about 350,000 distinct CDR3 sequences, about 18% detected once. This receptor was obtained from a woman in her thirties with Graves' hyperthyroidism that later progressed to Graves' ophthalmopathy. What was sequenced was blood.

The chain's CDR3 is CPSSSAGTGNLGTQYF. DNA for the CDR3: TGTCCCAGCAGCTCCGCTGGCACAGGGAATTTGGGTACGCAGTATTTT. The chain has TRBV3-1 and TRBJ2-3; D possibly corresponds to TRBD1 (6 bases). The V gene's germline CDR1 is LGHDT and CDR2 YNNKEL (reference sequence). The CDR3 sequence is 16 residues long.